Listed below are T cell receptor beta chains from one sample, sequenced in a study of control samples from healthy donors and cancer patients. Clones were read by immunoSEQ multiplex PCR, and TCRdb kept only the in-frame ones, dropping some. The data show 70,000 or so clones, over 75% seen once. The sample comprised blood. Source of these receptors: a man aged 50 or older in good health. The CDR3 runs from the conserved cysteine through the conserved F or W. The D gene is left open where the match is weak. A clone size is listed for some rows: how often the clone was seen (once, few, many), or a class if it is expanded.

V	D	J	size	DNA	CDR3
TRBV5-5	.	TRBJ1-1	.	TGTGCCAGCAGCGCGAGGAGGGGTATGCGGGAAAAGAACACTGAAGCTTTCTTT	CASSARRGMREKNTEAFF
TRBV5-5	.	TRBJ2-7	.	TGTGCCAGCAGCTTGCGGGGGAATGGTCTTCCCCACGAGCAGTACTTC	CASSLRGNGLPHEQYF
TRBV11-3	TRBD1	TRBJ2-5	.	TGTGCCAGCAGTTCCGGGACAGGGGTTGGGGGGTACCAAGAGACCCAGTACTTC	CASSSGTGVGGYQETQYF
TRBV4-1	.	TRBJ1-2	.	TGCGCCAGCAGCCAAGAAGGTGGAGGGGCCATATATGGCTACACCTTC	CASSQEGGGAIYGYTF
TRBV25-1	.	TRBJ1-2	.	TGTGCCAGCAGTGCCCCAAGTTCTAACTATGGCTACACCTTC	CASSAPSSNYGYTF
TRBV7-6	.	TRBJ2-3	.	TGTGCCAGCAGCGACGTCGACTCGAGCACAGATACGCAGTATTTT	CASSDVDSSTDTQYF
TRBV29-1	TRBD2	TRBJ2-5	once	TGCAGCGTTGCATGGGGGGGAAGGGAGACCCAGTACTTC	CSVAWGGRETQYF
TRBV7-3	TRBD2	TRBJ2-3	.	TGTGCCAGCAGCCCCCCGGGGGGGGGTACGCAGTATTTT	CASSPPGGGTQYF
TRBV11-2	.	TRBJ1-2	.	TGTGCCAGCAGCTTAGATCTACTCCAGGGTGCGGATGGCTACACCTTC	CASSLDLLQGADGYTF
TRBV7-9	.	TRBJ1-5	.	TGTGCCAGCAGCCTCGTTGGGGTTAGCAATCAGCCCCAGCATTTT	CASSLVGVSNQPQHF
TRBV11-2	.	TRBJ2-1	.	TGTGCCAGCAGCATTGCTGTGAGCTCCTACAATGAGCAGTTCTTC	CASSIAVSSYNEQFF
TRBV5-1	.	TRBJ1-2	.	TGCGCCAGCAGCTTCGCGGGGGGCGGCTACACCTTC	CASSFAGGGYTF
TRBV4-1	.	TRBJ1-6	.	TGCGCCAGCAGCCCAGAATCGGGGGGTGACTCACCCCTCCACTTT	CASSPESGGDSPLHF
TRBV6-5	TRBD1	TRBJ1-1	.	TGTGCCAGCAGCCGGAGGACAGGTAACACTGAAGCTTTCTTT	CASSRRTGNTEAFF
TRBV2	.	TRBJ2-5	.	TGTGCCAGCAGTGAAAGGGCGACAGCCCAAGAGACCCAGTACTTC	CASSERATAQETQYF
TRBV3-1/TRBV3-2	.	TRBJ2-3	.	TGTGCCAGCAGCCAGGGGGGTCCCGTGGATACGCAGTATTTT	CASSQGGPVDTQYF
TRBV6-5	.	TRBJ2-5	few	TGTGCCAGCAGGGAGGGAGAAAAGACCCAGTACTTC	CASREGEKTQYF
TRBV3-1/TRBV3-2	.	TRBJ2-2	once	TGTGCCAGCAGCCCTCTCATGAACACCGGGGAGCTGTTTTTT	CASSPLMNTGELFF
TRBV30	TRBD1	TRBJ1-3	.	TGTGCCTGGAGTACCGGACAGGGAGATGGAAACACCATATATTTT	CAWSTGQGDGNTIYF
TRBV24-1	.	TRBJ2-3	.	TGTGCCACCAGTGTCGGCCAGCGGGTCACAGATACGCAGTATTTT	CATSVGQRVTDTQYF
TRBV5-6	.	TRBJ2-7	.	TGTGCCAGCAGCGCGGAGACTAGCTACGAGCAGTACTTC	CASSAETSYEQYF
TRBV5-6	TRBD2	TRBJ2-7	.	TGTGCCAGCAGCTCGGAATCTAGCGGGACCCCCTACGAGCAGTACTTC	CASSSESSGTPYEQYF
TRBV28	TRBD2	TRBJ2-2	.	TGTGCCAGCAGTCCTGGACTAGCGGGGGCCTCCACCGGGGAGCTGTTTTTT	CASSPGLAGASTGELFF
TRBV24-1	TRBD1	TRBJ1-5	.	TGTGCCACCAGTGATTCCGGACAGGGCACGTATCAGCCCCAGCATTTT	CATSDSGQGTYQPQHF
TRBV11-3	.	TRBJ2-5	.	TGTGCCAGCAGCTTAGATAGGCTCGGGGGCACGCGGCCTGGGGAGACCCAGTACTTC	CASSLDRLGGTRPGETQYF
TRBV6-2/TRBV6-3	.	TRBJ1-6	.	TGTGCCAGCAGTTACGGAGGACAGCTTTATTCACCCCTCCACTTT	CASSYGGQLYSPLHF
TRBV27	TRBD1	TRBJ1-3	once	TGTGCCAGCAGTTTCACAGGGGGATCTGGAAACACCATATATTTT	CASSFTGGSGNTIYF
TRBV3-1/TRBV3-2	.	TRBJ2-5	.	TGTGCCAGCAGCCTTCGGGGGTCGCGGGGGCCGACGGAGACCCAGTACTTC	CASSLRGSRGPTETQYF
TRBV18	.	TRBJ1-2	.	TGTGCCAGCTCATCGCAGGGAGGCTATGGCTACACCTTC	CASSSQGGYGYTF
TRBV6-5	.	TRBJ1-2	once	TGTGCCAGCAGGGGCCCAGCAGCCTATGGCTACACCTTC	CASRGPAAYGYTF
TRBV28	.	TRBJ1-5	once	TGTGCCAGCAGTTTGCTTAGGGCCAATCAGCCCCAGCATTTT	CASSLLRANQPQHF
TRBV11-1	TRBD2	TRBJ2-7	.	TGTGCCAGCAGCTTAGCCGCGGGGGGGCTCTACGAGCAGTACTTC	CASSLAAGGLYEQYF
TRBV7-9	.	TRBJ2-5	.	TGTGCCAGCAGCTTAGGGCGGACGACGCAAGAGACCCAGTACTTC	CASSLGRTTQETQYF
TRBV3-1/TRBV3-2	.	TRBJ1-3	.	TGTGCCAGCAGCCAGGGGAGGTCTGGAAACACCATATATTTT	CASSQGRSGNTIYF
TRBV12-3/TRBV12-4	.	TRBJ2-1	once	TGTGCCAGCCTCCATAACAGGGCCAATGAGCAGTTCTTC	CASLHNRANEQFF
TRBV11-3	TRBD1	TRBJ2-7	.	TGTGCCAGCAGCTTAATGGGACAGGGAACCTACGAGCAGTACTTC	CASSLMGQGTYEQYF
TRBV15	.	TRBJ1-6	.	TGTGCCACCAGCAGTCTTAATTCACCCCTCCACTTT	CATSSLNSPLHF
TRBV4-2	TRBD2	TRBJ2-5	.	TGTGCCAGCAGCCGCGACGGGACTAGCGGGAGTCGATGGGAGACCCAGTACTTC	CASSRDGTSGSRWETQYF
TRBV28	.	TRBJ1-1	.	TGTGCCAGCAGTTTGGGCAGGAACACTGAAGCTTTCTTT	CASSLGRNTEAFF
TRBV7-2	TRBD2	TRBJ2-7	.	TGTGCCAGCAGCTTAAGGGGCGAGCGGGGTGTCGAGCAGTACTTC	CASSLRGERGVEQYF
TRBV18	.	TRBJ2-3	.	TGTGCCAGCTCAACGAGTCGGGACTTTCTAAGCACAGATACGCAGTATTTT	CASSTSRDFLSTDTQYF
TRBV5-1	.	TRBJ2-2	.	TGCGCCAGCAGCTTGTTTCTTAGCTCCGACACCGGGGAGCTGTTTTTT	CASSLFLSSDTGELFF
TRBV30	.	TRBJ1-2	.	TGTGCCTGGAGTGGAGGACGCTATGGCTACACCTTC	CAWSGGRYGYTF
TRBV9	.	TRBJ2-1	.	TGTGCCAGCGAGGAACAGCCGGGGGATGAGCAGTTCTTC	CASEEQPGDEQFF
TRBV7-2	.	TRBJ2-5	few	TGTGCCAGCAGCCGGCGGCTAGTTGGCTCGGAGACCCAGTACTTC	CASSRRLVGSETQYF
TRBV5-4	.	TRBJ1-1	.	TGTGCCAGCAGCGCAGGAGGGCTGAACACTGAAGCTTTCTTT	CASSAGGLNTEAFF
TRBV6-2/TRBV6-3	.	TRBJ2-7	.	TGTGCCAGCAGCCACGGACGGGGGCCCTACGAGCAGTACTTC	CASSHGRGPYEQYF
TRBV18	TRBD1	TRBJ2-1	.	TGTGCCAGCTCTGCCCCCGGACAGGGACCCCTAGGGTACAATGAGCAGTTCTTC	CASSAPGQGPLGYNEQFF